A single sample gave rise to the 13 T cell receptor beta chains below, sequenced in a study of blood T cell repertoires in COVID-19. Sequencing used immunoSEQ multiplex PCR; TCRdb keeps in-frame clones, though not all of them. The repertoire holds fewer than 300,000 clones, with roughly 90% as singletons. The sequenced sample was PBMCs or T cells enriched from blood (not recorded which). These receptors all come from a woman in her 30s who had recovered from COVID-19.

CDR3 coding DNA: TGTGCCAGCAGCCCCCGTCCGAACACTGAAGCTTTCTTT. This codes for CASSPRPNTEAFF. The V gene is TRBV3-1 (or the pseudogene TRBV3-2), the J gene TRBJ1-1; D is unclear. The CDR3 loop spans 13 amino acids. Germline values: CDR1 LGHDT, CDR2 YNNKEL (reference sequence). V lost 4 bases and J lost 1, with 7 bases in between.

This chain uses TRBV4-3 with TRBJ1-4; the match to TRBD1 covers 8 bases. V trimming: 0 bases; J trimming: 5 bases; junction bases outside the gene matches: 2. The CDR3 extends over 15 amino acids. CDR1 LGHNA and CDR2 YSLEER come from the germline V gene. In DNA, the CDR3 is TGCGCCAGCAGCCAAGAGGACAGGGACAATGAAAAACTGTTTTTT. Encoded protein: CASSQEDRDNEKLFF.

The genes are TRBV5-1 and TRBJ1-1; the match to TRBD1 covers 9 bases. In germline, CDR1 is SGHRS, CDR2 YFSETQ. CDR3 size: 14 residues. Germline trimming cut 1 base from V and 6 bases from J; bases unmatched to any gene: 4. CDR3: CASSLTGGWAEAFF. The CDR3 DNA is TGCGCCAGCAGCTTGACAGGGGGCTGGGCTGAAGCTTTCTTT.

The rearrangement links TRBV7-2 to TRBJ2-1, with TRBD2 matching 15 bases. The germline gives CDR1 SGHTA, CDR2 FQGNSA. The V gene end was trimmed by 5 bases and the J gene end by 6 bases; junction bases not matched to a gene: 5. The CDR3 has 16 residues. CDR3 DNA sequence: TGTGCCAGCAGCGTTGAGGGACTAGCGGGAGGCAATGAGCAGTTCTTC. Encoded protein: CASSVEGLAGGNEQFF.

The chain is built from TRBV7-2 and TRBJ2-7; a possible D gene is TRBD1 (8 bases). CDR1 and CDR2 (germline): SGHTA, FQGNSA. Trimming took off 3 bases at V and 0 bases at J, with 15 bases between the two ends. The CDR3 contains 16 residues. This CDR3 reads CASSFTGGRASYEQYF. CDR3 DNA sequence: TGTGCCAGCAGCTTCACAGGGGGGAGGGCCTCCTACGAGCAGTACTTC.

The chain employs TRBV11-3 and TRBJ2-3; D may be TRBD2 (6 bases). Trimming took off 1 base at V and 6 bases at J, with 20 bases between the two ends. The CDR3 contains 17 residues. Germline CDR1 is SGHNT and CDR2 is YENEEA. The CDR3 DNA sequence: TGTGCCAGCAGCTTAGGCCGTCGGGACTCTCCTGTTGATACGCAGTATTTT. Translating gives CASSLGRRDSPVDTQYF.

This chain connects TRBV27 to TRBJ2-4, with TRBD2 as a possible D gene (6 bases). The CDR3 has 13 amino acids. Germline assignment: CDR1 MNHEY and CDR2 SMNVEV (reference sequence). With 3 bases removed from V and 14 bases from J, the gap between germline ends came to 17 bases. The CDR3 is CASSFRGGGSEYF. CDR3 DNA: TGTGCCAGCAGTTTCCGCGGCGGAGGGAGTGAGTACTTC.

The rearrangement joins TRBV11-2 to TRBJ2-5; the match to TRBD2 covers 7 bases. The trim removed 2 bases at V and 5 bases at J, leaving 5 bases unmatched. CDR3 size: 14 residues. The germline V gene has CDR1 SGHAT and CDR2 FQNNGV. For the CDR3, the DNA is TGTGCCAGCAGCTTATCCGGCGGGAGTGAGACCCAGTACTTC. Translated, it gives CASSLSGGSETQYF.

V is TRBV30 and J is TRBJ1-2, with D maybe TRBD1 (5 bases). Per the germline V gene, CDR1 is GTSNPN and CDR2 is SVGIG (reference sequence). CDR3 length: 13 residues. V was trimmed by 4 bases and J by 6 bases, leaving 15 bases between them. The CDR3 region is CAWNDRGRNGYTF. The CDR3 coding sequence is TGTGCCTGGAACGACAGAGGAAGGAATGGCTACACCTTC.

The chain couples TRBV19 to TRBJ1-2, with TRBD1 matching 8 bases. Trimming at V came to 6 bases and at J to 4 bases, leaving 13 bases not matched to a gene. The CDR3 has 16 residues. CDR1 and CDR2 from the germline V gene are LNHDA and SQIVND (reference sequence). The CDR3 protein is CASSFQGAPLGYGYTF. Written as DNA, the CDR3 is TGTGCCAGTAGCTTTCAGGGGGCTCCTTTGGGCTATGGCTACACCTTC.

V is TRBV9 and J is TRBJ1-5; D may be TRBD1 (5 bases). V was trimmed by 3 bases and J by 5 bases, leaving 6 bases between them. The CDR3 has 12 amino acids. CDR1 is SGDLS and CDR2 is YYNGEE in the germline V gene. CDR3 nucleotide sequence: TGTGCCAGCAGCGGGGGGGATCAGCCCCAGCATTTT. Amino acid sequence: CASSGGDQPQHF.

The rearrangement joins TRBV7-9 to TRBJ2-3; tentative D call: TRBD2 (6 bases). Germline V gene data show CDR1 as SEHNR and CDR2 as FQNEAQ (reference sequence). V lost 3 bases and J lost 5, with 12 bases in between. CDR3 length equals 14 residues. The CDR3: CASSFAGRVDTQYF. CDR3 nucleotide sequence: TGTGCCAGCAGCTTCGCGGGACGGGTAGATACGCAGTATTTT.

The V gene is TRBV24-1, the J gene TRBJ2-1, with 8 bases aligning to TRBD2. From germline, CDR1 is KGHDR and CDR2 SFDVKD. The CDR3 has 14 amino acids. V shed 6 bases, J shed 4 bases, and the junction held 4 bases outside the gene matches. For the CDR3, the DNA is TGTGCCACCAGTAGGAGCGGGGGTTACAATGAGCAGTTCTTC. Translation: CATSRSGGYNEQFF.